Sequencing of this TCR beta chain was carried out in a study of T cell changes during pregnancy in multiple sclerosis. TCRdb's table, derived via immunoSEQ multiplex PCR, lists solely in-frame clones and lacks some. There are more than 10,000 clones in the sample; about nine tenths occur only once, and roughly an eighth lies in the top ten. CDR1 and CDR2 from the germline V gene are MDHEN and SYDVKM. The CDR3 runs to 14 residues. The V and J ends lost 8 bases and 4 bases, in that order; junction bases with no gene match: 10. This sequence originates from a female donor in good health, enrolled as a control in a pregnancy study. V and J are TRBV28 and TRBJ2-5, with TRBD2 matching 7 bases. The sample consisted of CD8+ T cells from peripheral blood mononuclear cells, taken after pregnancy. Here the CDR3 reads CASGRGAGVETQYF. For the CDR3, the DNA is TGTGCCAGCGGACGAGGGGCGGGAGTAGAGACCCAGTACTTC.